The clone carrying this TCR beta chain has a count of ten or more. This sample is part of a study of human T cells and chemical hapten exposure. Regarding time point: patch test 1, 2 weeks after DPC sensitization. The sample's treatment: therapeutic diphenylcyclopropenone sensitization with weekly scalp DPC. Non-pregnant alopecia patients aged 18 to 70, suitable for DPC therapy. TCRdb itself ran the RACE reads through MiXCR, one entry per CDR3 protein. The sample shows approximately 400,000 distinct CDR3 sequences, around 5% of them seen only once. The sample was whole blood, taken in connection with sensitization to the hapten diphenylcyclopropenone (DPC). The clonotype was recovered from a woman between 45 and 60 years old with alopecia areata. Some clones in this sample may be carry-over from other donors' samples.

This CDR3 reads CASSLAGSTNEKLFF. The CDR3 coding sequence is TGCGCCAGCAGCTTGGCAGGGTCGACTAATGAAAAACTGTTTTTT. The J gene is TRBJ1-4, the V gene TRBV5-1; a possible D gene is TRBD1 (5 bases). CDR3 length: 15 amino acids. Trimming removed 0 bases from V and 2 bases from J, with 8 bases in between. The germline V gene has CDR1 SGHRS and CDR2 YFSETQ.